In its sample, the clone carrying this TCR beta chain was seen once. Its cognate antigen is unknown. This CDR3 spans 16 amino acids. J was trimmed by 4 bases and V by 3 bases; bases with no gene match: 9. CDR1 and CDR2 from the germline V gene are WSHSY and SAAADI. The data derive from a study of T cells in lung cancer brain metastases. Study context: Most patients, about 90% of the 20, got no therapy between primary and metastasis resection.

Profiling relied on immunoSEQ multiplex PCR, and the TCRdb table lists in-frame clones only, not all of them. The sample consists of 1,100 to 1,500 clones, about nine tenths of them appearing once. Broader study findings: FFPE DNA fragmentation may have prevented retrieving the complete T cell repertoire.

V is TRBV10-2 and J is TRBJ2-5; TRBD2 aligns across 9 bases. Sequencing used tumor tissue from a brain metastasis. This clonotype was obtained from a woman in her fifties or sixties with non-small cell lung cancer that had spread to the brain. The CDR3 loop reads CASSEPGLAKVETQYF. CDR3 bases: TGCGCCAGCAGTGAACCGGGACTAGCAAAGGTAGAGACCCAGTACTTC.